This TCR beta chain was recovered during a study of T-cell memory formation after mild COVID-19. Looking at the study overall: TCR clusters were largely donor specific. Notes on the study in general: Some clones that responded turned up in pre-infection memory, which suggests that cross-reactive memory joined in. CD4+ contracting clones lay mainly in CM and EM, CD8+ ones in EMRA.

This clonotype was detected only a few times. Antigen: not known. Trimming left V 2 bases short and J 3 bases short, with 8 bases between. CDR3 length equals 14 residues. From the 5' RACE reads, TCRdb called clonotypes with MiXCR, one entry per CDR3 protein. The sample lists roughly 620,000 distinct CDR3 sequences, 15% to 20% occurring once. This receptor was obtained from an adult woman who had mild COVID-19 (a few samples of this study predate the infection). Cell type and time point are not known. Sequenced sample: PBMCs or a T cell subset sorted from them (not recorded which). This chain links TRBV12-3 or TRBV12-4 with TRBJ1-5, with D hard to call. This CDR3 reads CASSLRVNNQPQHF. The DNA for the CDR3 is TGTGCCAGCAGTTTAAGGGTGAACAATCAGCCCCAGCATTTT.